This T cell receptor (beta chain) emerged from a study of tumor-infiltrating lymphocytes in localized non-small cell lung cancer. The data were produced by immunoSEQ multiplex PCR, yet TCRdb's version contains in-frame clones alone and is incomplete. There are about 8,900 clones in the sample; around 62% occur only once, and about 9.2% lies in the top ten. In its sample, this clone was seen a few times. The germline V gene has CDR1 SEHNR and CDR2 FQNEAQ (reference sequence). The germline V and J ends were trimmed by 3 bases and 3 bases, with 9 bases remaining between them. This CDR3 comprises 14 residues.

The clonotype comes from a human donor with non-small cell lung cancer. The genes are TRBV7-9 and TRBJ1-3; D possibly corresponds to TRBD1 (5 bases). The sample consisted of uninvolved lung tissue not adjacent to the tumor. The CDR3 coding sequence is TGTGCCAGCAGCTTGGGGACGCTTGGAAACACCATATATTTT. Protein product: CASSLGTLGNTIYF.